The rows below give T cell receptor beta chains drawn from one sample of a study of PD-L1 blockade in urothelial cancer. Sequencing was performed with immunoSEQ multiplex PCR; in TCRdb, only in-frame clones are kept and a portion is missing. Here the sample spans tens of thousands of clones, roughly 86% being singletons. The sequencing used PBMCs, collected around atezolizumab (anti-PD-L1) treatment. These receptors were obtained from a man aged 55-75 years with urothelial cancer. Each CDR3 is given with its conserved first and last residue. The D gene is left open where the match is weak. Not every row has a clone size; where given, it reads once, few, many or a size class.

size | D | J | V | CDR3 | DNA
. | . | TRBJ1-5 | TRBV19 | CASSIESRQPQHF | TGTGCCAGTAGTATAGAAAGCCGGCAGCCCCAGCATTTT
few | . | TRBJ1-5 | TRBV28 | CASSSVGPGRPQHF | TGTGCCAGCAGTTCCGTGGGGCCAGGGCGACCCCAGCATTTT
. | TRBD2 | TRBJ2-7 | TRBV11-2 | CASSREGTFSYEQYF | TGTGCCAGCAGCAGGGAGGGGACTTTCTCCTACGAGCAGTACTTC
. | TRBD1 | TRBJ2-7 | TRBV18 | CASSLRTGTYEQYF | TGTGCCAGCTCATTAAGGACAGGGACCTACGAGCAGTACTTC
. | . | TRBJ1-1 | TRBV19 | CASTHRENTEAFF | TGTGCCAGTACTCACAGGGAGAACACTGAAGCTTTCTTT
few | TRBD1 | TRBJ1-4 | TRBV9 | CASSPGTGVIGEKLFF | TGTGCCAGCAGCCCCGGGACAGGGGTTATAGGCGAAAAACTGTTTTTT
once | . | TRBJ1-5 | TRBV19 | CASTQGNLRQPQHF | TGTGCCAGTACCCAGGGTAATCTTCGTCAGCCCCAGCATTTT
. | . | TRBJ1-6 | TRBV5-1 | CASSLGQAFGSPLHF | TGCGCCAGCAGCTTGGGACAGGCCTTTGGTTCACCCCTCCACTTT
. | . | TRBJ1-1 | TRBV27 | CASSWERNTEAFF | TGTGCCAGCAGTTGGGAGAGGAACACTGAAGCTTTCTTT
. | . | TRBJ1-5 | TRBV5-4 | CASSAQGFGQPQHF | TGTGCCAGCAGCGCTCAGGGGTTCGGTCAGCCCCAGCATTTT